Listed here are 8 T cell receptor beta chains from one sample, sequenced in a study of T cell repertoires in cytomegalovirus infection. Antigens for these TCRs are unknown. In TCRdb, the reads were re-called with MiXCR into one record per CDR3 protein. The sample has about 400,000 distinct CDR3 sequences, nearly 35% seen once; the top ten hold approximately 15%. The input for sequencing was cultured PBMCs, taken from culture after CMV antigen stimulation. The receptors originated from a human donor in good health (CMV status not recorded). Some clones in this sample may be carry-over from other donors' samples.

This clonotype was observed at least ten times. This chain joins TRBV7-2 and TRBJ2-3; D ambiguous. This CDR3 has 15 residues. Per germline, CDR1 SGHTA and CDR2 FQGNSA. V was clipped by 0 bases and J by 1 base, with 8 bases between them. CDR3 residues: CASSLAGYGTDTQYF. Here the CDR3 DNA reads TGTGCCAGCAGCTTAGCAGGGTATGGCACAGATACGCAGTATTTT. The full variable domain, rest sourced from reference TRBV7-2 and TRBJ2-3, is GAGVSQSPSNKVTEKGKDVELRCDPISGHTALYWYRQSLGQGLEFLIYFQGNSAPDKSGLPSDRFSAERTGGSVSTLTIQRTQQEDSAVYLCASSLAGYGTDTQYFGPGTRLTVL.

The chain joins TRBV7-2 to TRBJ2-1; no firm D call. The CDR3 extends over 14 amino acids. Germline CDR1 and CDR2: SGHTA and FQGNSA. V lost 5 bases and J lost 1, with 9 bases in between. CDR3 coding DNA: TGTGCCAGCAGCCGGATGAGGTCCTACAATGAGCAGTTCTTC. Translation gives CASSRMRSYNEQFF.

The chain links TRBV28 to TRBJ1-2; 8 nucleotides match TRBD1. The CDR3 contains 13 residues. Losses at the gene ends were 4 bases for V and 8 bases for J; bases not matched to a gene: 6. Germline V gene sequence: CDR1 MDHEN, CDR2 SYDVKM. The CDR3 loop reads CASSSQGAEGYTF. The DNA for the CDR3 is TGTGCCAGCAGTTCCCAGGGGGCGGAAGGCTACACCTTC.

The chain is built from TRBV11-3 and TRBJ1-6; D unresolved. This CDR3 region has 15 residues. Germline V lookup: CDR1 SGHNT, CDR2 YENEEA. Deletions cut 4 bases from V and 0 bases from J, with 7 bases between. The CDR3 nucleotides are TGTGCCAGCAGCTCTGAGGGCTCCTATAATTCACCCCTCCACTTT. Protein product: CASSSEGSYNSPLHF.

This clonotype was recorded a few times. This sequence joins TRBV7-8 and TRBJ2-7; 8 bases fit TRBD2. V trimming: 6 bases; J trimming: 2 bases; junction bases outside the gene matches: 3. The CDR3 covers 13 residues. Germline CDR1 is SGHVS and CDR2 is FQNEAQ. This CDR3 reads CASSLSGAYEQYV. CDR3 nucleotides: TGTGCCAGCAGTCTTAGCGGGGCCTACGAGCAGTACGTC.

This chain joins TRBV28 and TRBJ2-3, with D tentatively TRBD2 (5 bases). This CDR3 comprises 15 residues. Germline loops: CDR1 MDHEN, CDR2 SYDVKM. Trimming left V 4 bases short and J 4 bases short, with 15 bases between. The CDR3 DNA reads TGTGCCAGCAGTTCCTCCCCGGACTTTCCAGATACGCAGTATTTT. It codes for CASSSSPDFPDTQYF.

This chain joins TRBV5-1 and TRBJ1-1; D gene uncertain. CDR1 and CDR2 from the germline V gene are SGHRS and YFSETQ. This CDR3 spans 13 amino acids. V shed 0 bases and J shed 7 bases, with 10 bases lying between them. The CDR3 spells CASSLVFEGEAFF. The CDR3 DNA sequence: TGCGCCAGCAGCTTGGTTTTCGAGGGTGAAGCTTTCTTT.

This chain uses TRBV19 with TRBJ2-1; D is perhaps TRBD1 (6 bases). The CDR3 sequence is 15 residues long. Germline loops: CDR1 LNHDA, CDR2 SQIVND (reference sequence). The germline V and J ends were trimmed by 5 bases and 7 bases, with 18 bases remaining between them. In DNA form, the CDR3 reads TGTGCCAGTAGTGCCGGCAGTGGACAGACAAATGAGCAGTTCTTC. Residues: CASSAGSGQTNEQFF.